One and the same sample provided the 20 T cell receptor beta chains below, sequenced in a study of blood T cell repertoires in COVID-19. Assay: immunoSEQ multiplex PCR; the TCRdb copy retains only in-frame clones and omits some. The sample consists of 70,000 to 90,000 clones, about 90% of them appearing once. Material for sequencing was peripheral blood. These receptors were taken from a human donor in a cohort sampled during active COVID-19.

The chain has TRBV18 and TRBJ1-2; D is unclear. There are 12 residues in the CDR3. Germline V lookup: CDR1 KGHSH, CDR2 LQKENI. The V end was cut by 3 bases, the J end by 5 bases, with 7 bases between. CDR3 bases: TGTGCCAGCTCACCGTCGGGATATGGCTACACCTTC. As protein: CASSPSGYGYTF.

The chain joins TRBV11-3 to TRBJ2-5, with D unresolved. The CDR3 extends over 14 amino acids. V was pared by 0 bases and J by 7 bases, with 12 bases between. Looked up from germline, CDR1 is SGHNT and CDR2 is YENEEA. CDR3 sequence: CASSLDPVMATQYF. DNA of the CDR3: TGTGCCAGCAGCTTAGACCCAGTAATGGCGACCCAGTACTTC.

This clone was detected many times. The chain uses TRBV11-2 and TRBJ2-2; no reliable D call. Trimming took 5 bases from V and 3 from J, leaving 7 bases between them. The CDR3 runs to 13 residues. Germline loops: CDR1 SGHAT, CDR2 FQNNGV. CDR3: CASSLRDTGELFF. CDR3 in DNA: TGTGCCAGCAGCCTCCGTGACACCGGGGAGCTGTTTTTT.

V is TRBV19 and J is TRBJ1-3, with 9 bases lining up with TRBD1. J gave up 0 bases and V 7 bases, and 7 bases lay outside the gene matches. The CDR3 consists of 16 residues. The germline V gene encodes CDR1 LNHDA and CDR2 SQIVND (reference sequence). The CDR3 here is CASTGTGLPSGNTIYF. The CDR3 DNA reads as TGTGCCAGTACCGGGACAGGGTTACCCTCTGGAAACACCATATATTTT.

This rearrangement joins TRBV14 to TRBJ2-1, with 12 bases fitting TRBD2. This CDR3 contains 22 residues. CDR1 and CDR2 (germline): SGHDN, FVKESK. V was pared by 4 bases and J by 4 bases, with 23 bases of the junction left unmatched. CDR3 sequence: CASSPRLAGAAERFRAYNEQFF. The CDR3 nucleotides are TGTGCCAGCAGCCCCAGACTAGCGGGAGCCGCTGAGCGCTTCAGGGCGTACAATGAGCAGTTCTTC.

This rearrangement joins TRBV7-9 to TRBJ2-1, with 7 bases matching TRBD1. The V and J ends lost 4 bases and 1 base, in that order; junction bases with no gene match: 4. The CDR3 has 15 residues. Per germline, CDR1 SEHNR and CDR2 FQNEAQ (reference sequence). CDR3 region: CASSYGQVSYNEQFF. CDR3 in DNA: TGTGCCAGCAGCTACGGACAGGTTTCCTACAATGAGCAGTTCTTC.

This chain links TRBV30 with TRBJ2-1, with 8 bases fitting TRBD2. V lost 7 bases to trimming and J lost 2 bases; unmatched junction nucleotides: 4. Germline values: CDR1 GTSNPN, CDR2 SVGIG (reference sequence). The CDR3 runs 13 residues. The CDR3 reads CAYKRGTYNEQFF. In DNA form, the CDR3 reads TGTGCCTATAAGCGGGGGACCTACAATGAGCAGTTCTTC.

The chain recombines TRBV5-1 with TRBJ1-4; 7 bases match TRBD1. V was clipped by 3 bases and J by 8 bases; unmatched bases: 7. This CDR3 spans 14 amino acids. Germline V gene data show CDR1 as SGHRS and CDR2 as YFSETQ. The CDR3 bases are TGCGCCAGCAGCTCCGACAGGGTAGGCGAAAAACTGTTTTTT. Translation gives CASSSDRVGEKLFF.

This sequence joins TRBV2 and TRBJ1-2; 10 bases are shared with TRBD1. Germline V lookup: CDR1 SNHLY, CDR2 FYNNEI. The V gene end was trimmed by 0 bases and the J gene end by 6 bases; junction bases not matched to a gene: 1. The CDR3 contains 14 residues. The DNA for the CDR3 is TGTGCCAGCAGTGAAGCGGGACAGGGGAATGGCTACACCTTC. It specifies CASSEAGQGNGYTF.

The rearrangement joins TRBV18 to TRBJ1-1; TRBD1 might be the D (5 bases). Trimming removed 6 bases from V and 0 bases from J, with 11 bases in between. The CDR3 totals 14 residues. Germline V gene sequence: CDR1 KGHSH, CDR2 LQKENI. The CDR3 reads CASSAAGLNTEAFF. The DNA of the CDR3 is TGTGCCAGCTCCGCCGCAGGGTTGAACACTGAAGCTTTCTTT.

The chain carries TRBV23-1 and TRBJ2-7; maybe TRBD1 (5 bases). TRBV23-1 is an ORF, and what it does is uncertain. The CDR3 runs to 13 residues. V dropped 11 bases and J dropped 3 bases, with 17 bases sitting between them. CDR3 in DNA: TGCGCCGGGCAGGGTTACAGATTCTACGAGCAGTACTTC. As protein: CAGQGYRFYEQYF.

This clone has just one count. The chain links TRBV11-3 to TRBJ2-7, with a tentative D call TRBD1 (8 bases). CDR1 is SGHNT, CDR2 YENEEA, per germline. V dropped 6 bases and J dropped 9 bases, with 18 bases sitting between them. This CDR3 is built from 13 residues. The DNA of the CDR3 is TGTGCCAGCAGTGATGACAGGGGAGGGGCGCAGTACTTC. Translation: CASSDDRGGAQYF.

The chain couples TRBV18 to TRBJ2-7; perhaps TRBD1 as D (5 bases). Trimming took off 2 bases at V and 4 bases at J, with 15 bases between the two ends. The CDR3 is made up of 15 amino acids. In germline, CDR1 is KGHSH, CDR2 LQKENI. CDR3 DNA: TGTGCCAGCTCACCAAACTTAATCAGGGTTTACGAGCAGTACTTC. Its translation: CASSPNLIRVYEQYF. Based on the CDR3 plus reference TRBV18 and TRBJ2-7, the full variable domain is NAGVMQNPRHLVRRRGQEARLRCSPMKGHSHVYWYRQLPEEGLKFMVYLQKENIIDESGMPKERFSAEFPKEGPSILRIQQVVRGDSAAYFCASSPNLIRVYEQYFGPGTRLTVT.

As DNA, the CDR3 is TGTGCCAGCAGAAACTATATAACTCCGAATGAGCAGTTCTTC. It translates to CASRNYITPNEQFF. The gene calls are TRBV7-2 and TRBJ2-1; D not resolved. The CDR3 covers 14 residues. The germline gives CDR1 SGHTA, CDR2 FQGNSA. V was cut by 6 bases and J by 7 bases, with 16 bases left in between. The whole variable domain, filled in from reference TRBV7-2 and TRBJ2-1, reads GAGVSQSPSNKVTEKGKDVELRCDPISGHTALYWYRQSLGQGLEFLIYFQGNSAPDKSGLPSDRFSAERTGGSVSTLTIQRTQQEDSAVYLCASRNYITPNEQFFGPGTRLTVL.

The V gene is TRBV25-1, the J gene TRBJ2-7; the D gene is possibly TRBD2 (5 bases). Trimming shortened V by 4 bases and J by 2 bases, and 12 bases separated the two germline ends. CDR3 length: 14 amino acids. From germline, CDR1 is MGHDK and CDR2 SYGVNS. The CDR3 DNA reads TGTGCCAGCAGTGCTTACTCCGGGACCTACGAGCAGTACTTC. It translates to CASSAYSGTYEQYF.

This chain connects TRBV12-5 to TRBJ1-2; D is ambiguous. The CDR3 consists of 13 residues. Germline V gene lookup returns CDR1 LGHNT and CDR2 FRNRAP. Trimming removed 0 bases at V and 6 bases at J, with 8 bases between. CDR3 in DNA: TGTGCTAGTGGTTTGGTACTGGGCAATGGCTACACCTTC. Protein product: CASGLVLGNGYTF.

This clone was seen once. The J gene is TRBJ2-1, the V gene TRBV5-1; D remains unclear. This CDR3 has 12 amino acids. The V gene lost 3 bases and the J gene lost 10 bases, with 11 bases spanning the gap. From germline, CDR1 is SGHRS and CDR2 YFSETQ. In DNA, the CDR3 is TGCGCCAGCAGCTGGAGCGCGCGAGAGCAGTTCTTC. Translation gives CASSWSAREQFF.

The chain carries TRBV20-1 and TRBJ1-5; no clear D. Germline values: CDR1 DFQATT, CDR2 SNEGSKA (reference sequence). The V gene lost 3 bases and the J gene lost 5 bases, with 11 bases spanning the gap. CDR3 length equals 13 residues. This CDR3 is CSASSGGYQPQHF. Written as DNA, the CDR3 is TGCAGTGCTAGTTCAGGAGGGTATCAGCCCCAGCATTTT.

The J gene is TRBJ2-2, the V gene TRBV15; maybe TRBD2 (5 bases). Per germline, CDR1 LNHNV and CDR2 YYDKDF (reference sequence). The V end was cut by 3 bases, the J end by 4 bases, with 15 bases between. The CDR3 covers 16 residues. Here the CDR3 DNA reads TGTGCCACCAGCAGGGAGGAGGAACTAGTCACCGGGGAGCTGTTTTTT. Translating gives CATSREEELVTGELFF.

The chain recombines TRBV20-1 with TRBJ1-6, with D possibly TRBD1 on 5 matching bases. CDR1 and CDR2 (germline): DFQATT, SNEGSKA (reference sequence). This CDR3 has 16 amino acids. Deletions cut 3 bases from V and 3 bases from J, with 15 bases between. The CDR3 DNA reads as TGCAGTGCTAGTGGGGCCGGCGACAGCTATAATTCACCCCTCCACTTT. It translates to CSASGAGDSYNSPLHF.